These 2 T cell receptor beta chains were sequenced from one sample in a study of HIV-infected children after antiretroviral therapy interruption. Noted treatment: PENTA 11 planned treatment interruption arm or continuous ART arm. The TCR library was built from RNA with a 3' RACE protocol and unique molecular identifiers. MiXCR was run by TCRdb on the 3' RACE reads, yielding one entry per CDR3 protein. Among some 40,000 distinct CDR3 sequences, approximately 7% were seen once, and the ten largest hold approximately 0.97%. The sample here was CD45RA+ CD4+ T cells from PBMCs, pooled from several time points, taken from a donor given antiretroviral therapy, either interrupted or continuous. Described subset: naive CD4+ CD45RA+ CD45RO- T cells. These receptors were collected from a pool of human donors with HIV.

Ten or more counts support this clonotype. The chain is built from TRBV4-2 and TRBJ1-4; D ambiguous. V was trimmed by 4 bases and J by 4 bases, leaving 7 bases between them. The CDR3 is made up of 13 amino acids. Germline-derived CDR1 and CDR2 are LGHNA and YNFKEQ. The CDR3 nucleotides read TGTGCCAGCAGCCTTACGGTTAATGAAAAACTGTTTTTT. It yields the protein CASSLTVNEKLFF.

In this sample, this clonotype turned up many times. The CDR3 is CASSFASGITGELFF. As DNA, the CDR3 is TGTGCCAGCAGTTTTGCCAGCGGGATCACCGGGGAGCTGTTTTTT. The rearrangement joins TRBV12-3 or TRBV12-4 to TRBJ2-2; 7 bases align to TRBD2. This CDR3 comprises 15 residues. V shed 3 bases, J shed 4 bases, and the junction held 5 bases outside the gene matches.